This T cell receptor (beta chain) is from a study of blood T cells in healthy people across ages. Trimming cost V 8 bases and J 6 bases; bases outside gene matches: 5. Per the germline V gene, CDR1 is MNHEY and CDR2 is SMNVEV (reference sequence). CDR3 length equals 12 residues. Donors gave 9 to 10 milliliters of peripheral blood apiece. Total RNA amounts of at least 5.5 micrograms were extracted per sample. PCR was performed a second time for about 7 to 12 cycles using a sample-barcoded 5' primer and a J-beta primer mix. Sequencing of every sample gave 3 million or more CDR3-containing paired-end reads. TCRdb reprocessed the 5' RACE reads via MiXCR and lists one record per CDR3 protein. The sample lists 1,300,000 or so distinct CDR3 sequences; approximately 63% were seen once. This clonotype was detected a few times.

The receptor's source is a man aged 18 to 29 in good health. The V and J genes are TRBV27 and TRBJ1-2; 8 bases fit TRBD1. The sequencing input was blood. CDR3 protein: CASGTGGNGYTF. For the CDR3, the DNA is TGTGCCAGCGGTACAGGGGGAAATGGCTACACCTTC.